This T cell receptor (beta chain) emerged from a study of response to subunit inactivated influenza vaccine. In TCRdb, the RT-PCR reads were re-called with MiXCR into one record per CDR3 protein. The table shows 450,000 to 600,000 distinct CDR3 sequences, with about 8% occurring only once. This CDR3 comprises 14 residues. CDR1 MNHEY and CDR2 SMNVEV come from the germline V gene (reference sequence). This clonotype was seen many times. This could be a read error, since a much larger clone is one nucleotide away. The specimen was PBMCs from blood, collected around 25 months after vaccination. V usage is TRBV27 and J usage is TRBJ1-1, with 7 bases identical to TRBD1. This receptor was identified in a man aged 45-69 years who received an inactivated influenza vaccine. CDR3 DNA: TGTGCCAACAGTTTATGGGGGACAGAGACTGAAGCTTTCTTT. Translated: CANSLWGTETEAFF.